The 24 T cell receptor beta chains listed next were all sequenced from one sample in a study of T cell responses to AZD1222 COVID-19 vaccine. TCRdb's copy holds only in-frame clones and misses some; the assay was immunoSEQ multiplex PCR. The sample consists of around 190,000 clones, around 88% of them appearing once. The specimen was peripheral blood, collected on day 0 of AZD1222 vaccination. These receptors all stem from an adult in good health.

This clone was seen a few times. This chain links TRBV5-1 with TRBJ1-6; D perhaps matches TRBD1 (5 bases). The V and J ends lost 1 base and 10 bases respectively, with 12 bases between them. Germline CDR1 and CDR2: SGHRS and YFSETQ. This CDR3 is 14 amino acids long. CDR3 sequence: CASSLSQETSPLHF. The CDR3 nucleotides read TGCGCCAGCAGCTTGTCACAGGAAACCTCACCCCTCCACTTT.

This chain joins TRBV3-1 (or the pseudogene TRBV3-2) and TRBJ1-4; a weak D match, TRBD1 (6 bases). The germline CDR1 and CDR2 sequences are LGHDT and YNNKEL (reference sequence). The CDR3 runs to 14 residues. V was clipped by 4 bases and J by 4 bases, with 10 bases between them. The CDR3 DNA reads TGTGCCAGCAGCCCCCACAGGGATAATGAAAAACTGTTTTTT. It specifies CASSPHRDNEKLFF.

On this clone itself: At one end the junction does not follow the germline gene, possibly because of a read error. CDR3 in amino acids: CASSLDRNTEAFF. CDR3 sequence (DNA): TGTGCTAGCAGCTTGGACAGGAACACTGAAGCTTTCTTT. The chain is built from TRBV7-7 and TRBJ1-1, with TRBD1 as a possible D gene (6 bases). Germline lookup yields CDR1 SSHAT and CDR2 FNYEAQ (reference sequence). The CDR3 totals 13 residues.

This clone was observed a single time. This chain links TRBV9 with TRBJ1-2, with D hard to call. This CDR3 has 14 residues. Germline V gene data show CDR1 as SGDLS and CDR2 as YYNGEE. Trimming stripped 8 bases from V and 1 base from J, with 15 bases between. The CDR3 sequence: CASSDGPYNYGYTF. The CDR3 DNA reads TGTGCCAGTTCGGACGGACCTTATAACTATGGCTACACCTTC.

V and J are TRBV5-4 and TRBJ1-3, with D possibly matching TRBD1 (5 bases). The CDR3 loop spans 15 amino acids. Trimming pared 0 bases from V and 4 bases from J, leaving 11 bases between. CDR1 is SGHNT, CDR2 YYREEE, per germline (reference sequence). The CDR3: CASSLAGASGNTIYF. The CDR3 nucleotides are TGTGCCAGCAGCTTGGCCGGGGCAAGCGGAAACACCATATATTTT.

The chain links TRBV7-8 to TRBJ1-6, with D possibly being TRBD1 (6 bases). This CDR3 spans 16 amino acids. Germline V gene lookup returns CDR1 SGHVS and CDR2 FQNEAQ. V was pared by 2 bases and J by 5 bases, with 13 bases between. The CDR3 region has the DNA TGTGCCAGCAGCTTACAGGGGACCGTGCATAATTCACCCCTCCACTTT. The encoded protein is CASSLQGTVHNSPLHF.

The J gene is TRBJ1-2, the V gene TRBV9; TRBD1 agrees at 9 bases. There are 15 residues in the CDR3. The germline CDR1 and CDR2 sequences are SGDLS and YYNGEE. V was clipped by 0 bases and J by 2 bases; unmatched bases: 2. The CDR3 loop reads CASSVDRGLNYGYTF. CDR3 in DNA: TGTGCCAGCAGCGTAGACAGGGGGCTGAACTATGGCTACACCTTC.

This chain uses TRBV30 with TRBJ1-4; 7 bases are shared with TRBD1. Germline trimming cut 4 bases from V and 8 bases from J; bases unmatched to any gene: 16. CDR1 and CDR2 from the germline V gene are GTSNPN and SVGIG (reference sequence). This CDR3 has 16 amino acids. Written as DNA, the CDR3 is TGTGCCTGGAACTATTTAACCGGGACAGAACGCGAAAAACTGTTTTTT. Amino acids: CAWNYLTGTEREKLFF.

The chain carries TRBV3-1 (or the pseudogene TRBV3-2) and TRBJ1-1; TRBD1 is a possible D gene (5 bases). Trimming took 0 bases from V and 13 from J, leaving 15 bases between them. Germline V CDR1 and CDR2: LGHDT, YNNKEL (reference sequence). This CDR3 has 13 residues. The CDR3 region has the DNA TGTGCCAGCAGCCAAGAAACTCAGGGAGACGTTTTCTTT. Encoded protein: CASSQETQGDVFF.

The table lists this clone with a count of one. The chain has TRBV19 and TRBJ1-2; D gene uncertain. The CDR3 consists of 13 residues. CDR1 and CDR2 (germline): LNHDA, SQIVND (reference sequence). Trimming left V 2 bases short and J 5 bases short, with 9 bases between. CDR3 region: CASSISTAYGYTF. CDR3 coding DNA: TGTGCCAGTAGTATAAGTACAGCTTATGGCTACACCTTC.

This clone was picked up one time. The genes are TRBV3-1 (or the pseudogene TRBV3-2) and TRBJ2-1; 12 bases are shared with TRBD1. The V and J ends lost 4 bases and 7 bases, in that order; junction bases with no gene match: 5. This CDR3 comprises 15 residues. Germline values: CDR1 LGHDT, CDR2 YNNKEL (reference sequence). The CDR3 here is CASSPGTGGLNEQFF. The CDR3 DNA reads TGTGCCAGCAGCCCCGGGACAGGGGGCTTGAATGAGCAGTTCTTC.

V gene TRBV7-3 combines with J gene TRBJ2-7; the D gene is possibly TRBD1 (5 bases). V lost 0 bases, J lost 5 bases, and 11 bases lay in between. Germline CDR1 SGHTA, CDR2 FQGTGA. The CDR3 totals 14 residues. The CDR3 DNA reads as TGTGCCAGCAGCTTAACTGGACAATCCCACGAGCAGTACTTC. Translation gives CASSLTGQSHEQYF.

The genes are TRBV5-4 and TRBJ2-3; D unclear. CDR3 length: 16 amino acids. V dropped 0 bases and J dropped 2 bases, with 13 bases sitting between them. The germline CDR1 and CDR2 sequences are SGHNT and YYREEE (reference sequence). This CDR3 is CASSLGRNYYTDTQYF. CDR3 coding DNA: TGTGCCAGCAGCTTGGGAAGGAACTATTACACAGATACGCAGTATTTT.

V usage is TRBV5-6 and J usage is TRBJ2-1, with 8 bases that match TRBD1. After removal of 0 bases from V and 4 bases from J, the junction contained 6 bases not matched to a gene. This CDR3 has 16 residues. Germline CDR1 and CDR2: SGHDT and YYEEEE. The CDR3 loop reads CASSLVGTGPYNEQFF. The DNA for the CDR3 is TGTGCCAGCAGCTTGGTTGGGACAGGCCCTTACAATGAGCAGTTCTTC.

The DNA of the CDR3 is TGTGCCAGCAGTTTCTCGAATCGGGGGCTTTCGTCTGGCTACACCTTC. Its protein is CASSFSNRGLSSGYTF. This chain uses TRBV28 with TRBJ1-2; TRBD1 is a possible D gene (6 bases). With 3 bases removed from V and 7 bases from J, the gap between germline ends came to 21 bases. The CDR3 runs to 16 residues. Germline V gene sequence: CDR1 MDHEN, CDR2 SYDVKM.

This chain links TRBV11-2 with TRBJ2-1; 14 bases are shared with TRBD2. This CDR3 is built from 19 residues. The germline V gene encodes CDR1 SGHAT and CDR2 FQNNGV. V lost 2 bases, J lost 4 bases, and 10 bases stayed unmatched. The CDR3 sequence: CASSLSATSGGAEYNEQFF. As DNA, the CDR3 is TGTGCCAGCAGCTTAAGTGCGACTAGCGGGGGGGCGGAATACAATGAGCAGTTCTTC. The full variable domain, in which reference TRBV11-2 and TRBJ2-1 provide the parts outside the CDR3, is EAGVAQSPRYKIIEKRQSVAFWCNPISGHATLYWYQQILGQGPKLLIQFQNNGVVDDSQLPKDRFSAERLKGVDSTLKIQPAKLEDSAVYLCASSLSATSGGAEYNEQFFGPGTRLTVL.

The rearrangement uses TRBV11-2 and TRBJ1-2; weak D call: TRBD1 (5 bases). This CDR3 has 15 amino acids. Germline V lookup: CDR1 SGHAT, CDR2 FQNNGV. The V end lost 1 base, the J end lost 7 bases, and 16 bases lay between the germline ends. CDR3 DNA: TGTGCCAGCAGCTTAGCCGCAGGGAGGGCATTTGGCTACACCTTC. Amino acid sequence: CASSLAAGRAFGYTF.

In this sample, this clone turned up once. V usage is TRBV28 and J usage is TRBJ1-1, with a weak D call TRBD1 (5 bases). Looked up from germline, CDR1 is MDHEN and CDR2 is SYDVKM. V shed 6 bases and J shed 0 bases, with 8 bases lying between them. The CDR3 sequence is 13 residues long. CDR3 in DNA: TGTGCCAGCAGACTCAGGGTGAACACTGAAGCTTTCTTT. Translating it yields CASRLRVNTEAFF.

V and J are TRBV5-1 and TRBJ1-2, with 8 bases aligning to TRBD1. Unmatched junction bases numbered 8, after V lost 3 bases and J lost 1 base. From germline, CDR1 is SGHRS and CDR2 YFSETQ. CDR3 length equals 16 residues. DNA of the CDR3: TGCGCCAGCAGCTCCTCCCCGGACAGGGTTAACTATGGCTACACCTTC. This gives the protein CASSSSPDRVNYGYTF.

The V call is TRBV21-1, the J call TRBJ1-6; TRBD1 reflects the table's D call only, with no check against the DNA. TRBV21-1 constitutes a pseudogene. This CDR3 has 18 amino acids. The DNA of the CDR3 is TGTGCCAGCAGCGAACAACTCCGGGACAGGGTTAATAATTCACCCCTCCACTTT. Residues: CASSEQLRDRVNNSPLHF.

The chain carries TRBV27 and TRBJ1-2; D gene ambiguous. The CDR3 consists of 14 residues. V lost 2 bases and J lost 8, with 15 bases in between. From germline, CDR1 is MNHEY and CDR2 SMNVEV (reference sequence). CDR3 sequence: CASSLRSRVGGYTF. As DNA, the CDR3 is TGTGCCAGCAGTTTACGGTCTAGGGTGGGAGGCTACACCTTC.

The chain employs TRBV24-1 and TRBJ2-7; 8 nucleotides agree with TRBD1. With V trimmed by 9 bases and J by 0 bases, 9 bases remained unmatched. The CDR3 loop spans 15 amino acids. From germline, CDR1 is KGHDR and CDR2 SFDVKD. The CDR3 DNA follows: TGTGCCACCGGAACCGGGACAGGCGACTCCTACGAGCAGTACTTC. The encoded protein is CATGTGTGDSYEQYF.

This clone was picked up a small number of times. This specimen includes other DNA sequences encoding the same CDR3. V usage is TRBV5-4 and J usage is TRBJ2-7; 7 nucleotides line up with TRBD2. The CDR3 is made up of 14 amino acids. CDR1 and CDR2 from the germline V gene are SGHNT and YYREEE (reference sequence). V shed 4 bases, J shed 3 bases, and the junction held 7 bases outside the gene matches. The CDR3 protein is CASSPGTGGYEQYF. In nucleotides, the CDR3 is TGTGCCAGCAGCCCCGGGACGGGAGGCTACGAGCAGTACTTC.

The chain has TRBV6-1 and TRBJ2-5; D is possibly TRBD1 (8 bases). The CDR3 contains 16 residues. CDR1 is MNHNS, CDR2 SASEGT, per germline. Trimming took off 4 bases at V and 2 bases at J, with 17 bases between the two ends. CDR3 sequence (DNA): TGTGCCAGCAGTGCAAACAGGGGGGGGCCGCAAGAGACCCAGTACTTC. This gives the protein CASSANRGGPQETQYF.